Each of the 23 T cell receptor beta chains below was sequenced from the same sample in a study of cytomegalovirus exposure and HLA in healthy donors. Data came from immunoSEQ multiplex PCR; TCRdb stores just in-frame clones and leaves some out. Of roughly 80,000 clones in the sample, approximately 93% are singletons; the top ten hold more than 3%. Sequences were obtained from PBMCs. The receptors shown here come from a woman between 18 and 29 years old in good health and CMV-seropositive.

J is TRBJ2-7 and V is TRBV7-9; D not resolved. This CDR3 spans 10 amino acids. Germline V gives CDR1 SEHNR, CDR2 FQNEAQ (reference sequence). Trimming removed 4 bases from V and 4 bases from J, with 2 bases in between. The CDR3 spells CASSSYEQYF. For the CDR3, the DNA is TGTGCCAGCAGCTCGTACGAGCAGTACTTC. Variable domain in full (rest from reference TRBV7-9 and TRBJ2-7): DTGVSQNPRHKITKRGQNVTFRCDPISEHNRLYWYRQTLGQGPEFLTYFQNEAQLEKSRLLSDRFSAERPKGSFSTLEIQRTEQGDSAMYLCASSSYEQYFGPGTRLTVT.

The chain joins TRBV4-3 to TRBJ1-3; D call uncertain. The V end lost 1 base, the J end lost 0 bases, and 10 bases lay between the germline ends. Germline CDR1 and CDR2: LGHNA and YSLEER. The CDR3 is 16 amino acids. The CDR3 region has the DNA TGCGCCAGCAGCCAAGGGCGGCGCTACTCTGGAAACACCATATATTTT. It specifies CASSQGRRYSGNTIYF.

This chain connects TRBV5-1 to TRBJ2-5; D might be TRBD2 (5 bases). The CDR3 consists of 17 residues. Trimming removed 0 bases from V and 3 bases from J, with 18 bases in between. Germline-derived CDR1 and CDR2 are SGHRS and YFSETQ. CDR3 DNA sequence: TGCGCCAGCAGCTTGGTTTCGGCGGGTATGGATGAAGAGACCCAGTACTTC. This sequence encodes CASSLVSAGMDEETQYF.

This chain joins TRBV4-1 and TRBJ2-7; D is perhaps TRBD1 (6 bases). V dropped 1 base and J dropped 6 bases, with 16 bases sitting between them. The CDR3 runs 15 residues. Germline V gives CDR1 MGHRA, CDR2 YSYEKL. For the CDR3, the DNA is TGCGCCAGCAGCCAAGTTCTTATAGACAGGCGCGAGCAGTACTTC. Protein: CASSQVLIDRREQYF.

This sequence joins TRBV29-1 and TRBJ1-1, with TRBD1 matching over 7 bases. Germline CDR1 reads SQVTM; CDR2 reads ANQGSEA. Trimming at V came to 6 bases and at J to 4 bases, leaving 8 bases not matched to a gene. This CDR3 has 13 amino acids. The CDR3 DNA reads TGCAGCGTACAGGGGAAGGGAGGCACTGAAGCTTTCTTT. Translating it yields CSVQGKGGTEAFF.

CDR3 loop: CASSLAGGQARTPLHF. CDR3 in DNA: TGTGCCAGCAGCTTAGCGGGGGGACAGGCCAGAACACCCCTCCACTTT. J is TRBJ1-6 and V is TRBV7-2; 8 bases agree with TRBD1. V dropped 0 bases and J dropped 11; count of bases not matched to a gene: 9. In germline, CDR1 is SGHTA, CDR2 FQGNSA. The CDR3 has 16 amino acids.

The V and J genes are TRBV5-1 and TRBJ2-1, with 8 bases matching TRBD2. After removal of 0 bases from V and 4 bases from J, the junction contained 6 bases not matched to a gene. The CDR3 runs to 16 residues. Germline V gene lookup returns CDR1 SGHRS and CDR2 YFSETQ. CDR3 loop: CASSLAPRGGYNEQFF. In nucleotides, the CDR3 is TGCGCCAGCAGCTTGGCCCCTCGCGGGGGGTACAATGAGCAGTTCTTC.

The CDR3 DNA follows: TGTGCCAGCAGCTCCGACAGGTTTAATGAAAAACTGTTTTTT. As protein: CASSSDRFNEKLFF. This chain joins TRBV5-4 and TRBJ1-4; a possible D gene is TRBD1 (6 bases). The CDR3 runs 14 residues. Per the germline V gene, CDR1 is SGHNT and CDR2 is YYREEE (reference sequence). Trimming cost V 3 bases and J 4 bases, with 10 bases left between them.

The genes are TRBV4-3 and TRBJ2-7, with 9 bases matching TRBD1. The CDR3 contains 14 residues. V lost 4 bases, J lost 5 bases, and 6 bases stayed unmatched. In germline, CDR1 is LGHNA, CDR2 YSLEER. The CDR3 DNA follows: TGCGCCAGCAGCCTCACCGGGACAGGGCACGAGCAGTACTTC. Protein product: CASSLTGTGHEQYF.

This rearrangement joins TRBV18 to TRBJ1-2; unclear D gene. CDR1 and CDR2 from the germline V gene are KGHSH and LQKENI. Trimming pared 3 bases from V and 4 bases from J, leaving 15 bases between. The CDR3 has 15 residues. The CDR3 loop reads CASSPEWRWAYGYTF. CDR3 nucleotide sequence: TGTGCCAGCTCACCCGAATGGCGATGGGCCTATGGCTACACCTTC.

The gene calls are TRBV10-3 and TRBJ2-1; TRBD2 is a possible D gene (6 bases). In germline, CDR1 is ENHRY, CDR2 SYGVKD. V gave up 7 bases and J gave up 0 bases, with 13 bases separating them. The CDR3 runs 15 residues. The CDR3 here is CAINTGLYSYNEQFF. CDR3 bases: TGTGCCATCAATACGGGACTTTACTCCTACAATGAGCAGTTCTTC.

The rearrangement uses TRBV5-1 and TRBJ2-5, with 7 bases that match TRBD2. This CDR3 spans 18 amino acids. Per germline, CDR1 SGHRS and CDR2 YFSETQ. J lost 4 bases, V lost 0 bases, and 15 bases had no gene match. The CDR3 DNA reads TGCGCCAGCAGCTTGGGAAAGGGAAGGACTAGACGAGGAGAGACCCAGTACTTC. This gives the protein CASSLGKGRTRRGETQYF. Full variable domain (remainder filled in from reference TRBV5-1 and TRBJ2-5): KAGVTQTPRYLIKTRGQQVTLSCSPISGHRSVSWYQQTPGQGLQFLFEYFSETQRNKGNFPGRFSGRQFSNSRSEMNVSTLELGDSALYLCASSLGKGRTRRGETQYFGPGTRLLVL.

This chain uses TRBV30 with TRBJ2-5; D is possibly TRBD2 (6 bases). Germline lookup yields CDR1 GTSNPN and CDR2 SVGIG (reference sequence). The CDR3 length is 15 residues. The V end was cut by 3 bases, the J end by 5 bases, with 19 bases between. The CDR3 spells CAWRGRTRGGETQYF. The CDR3 DNA follows: TGTGCCTGGAGGGGAAGGACAAGGGGAGGCGAGACCCAGTACTTC.

The V call is TRBV7-3, the J call TRBJ1-3, with no clear D. Trimming pared 5 bases from V and 2 bases from J, leaving 10 bases between. CDR1 SGHTA and CDR2 FQGTGA come from the germline V gene. The CDR3 extends over 14 amino acids. For the CDR3, the DNA is TGTGCCAGCAGCCAGGCGGGGACTGGAAACACCATATATTTT. The encoded protein is CASSQAGTGNTIYF.

This rearrangement joins TRBV9 to TRBJ2-2; unclear D gene. V was pared by 3 bases and J by 0 bases, with 12 bases between. The V gene's germline CDR1 is SGDLS and CDR2 YYNGEE. This CDR3 spans 16 amino acids. In DNA, the CDR3 is TGTGCCAGCAGCGCGAGGAGATCCGCGAACACCGGGGAGCTGTTTTTT. Translating it yields CASSARRSANTGELFF.

The chain links TRBV29-1 to TRBJ1-2, with 10 bases fitting TRBD1. The germline gives CDR1 SQVTM, CDR2 ANQGSEA. With V trimmed by 6 bases and J by 1 base, 5 bases remained unmatched. The CDR3 runs to 14 residues. The CDR3 loop reads CSVRGDRGNYGYTF. The CDR3 DNA reads as TGCAGCGTCAGGGGGGACAGGGGTAACTATGGCTACACCTTC.

The CDR3: CASSIFGDNSYEQYF. The CDR3, as DNA: TGTGCCAGTAGTATTTTCGGGGACAACTCCTACGAGCAGTACTTC. The rearrangement joins TRBV19 to TRBJ2-7; D is possibly TRBD1 (6 bases). V lost 3 bases, J lost 0 bases, and 12 bases lay in between. Looked up from germline, CDR1 is LNHDA and CDR2 is SQIVND (reference sequence). The CDR3 loop spans 15 amino acids.

The chain links TRBV9 to TRBJ1-1; D remains ambiguous. The CDR3 has 12 residues. CDR1 is SGDLS and CDR2 is YYNGEE in the germline V gene. The V end lost 4 bases, the J end lost 5 bases, and 9 bases lay between the germline ends. This CDR3 reads CASSPVKTEAFF. The CDR3 DNA follows: TGTGCCAGCAGCCCAGTCAAAACTGAAGCTTTCTTT.

The gene calls are TRBV5-4 and TRBJ1-2; D unclear. Germline V CDR1 and CDR2: SGHNT, YYREEE (reference sequence). The V and J ends lost 2 bases and 7 bases respectively, with 9 bases between them. The CDR3 covers 12 residues. The CDR3 bases are TGTGCCAGCAGCTTACGACTGGGTGGCTACACCTTC. It is translated as CASSLRLGGYTF.

This rearrangement joins TRBV7-2 to TRBJ1-2, with TRBD1 matching 7 bases. The CDR3 totals 13 residues. V shed 1 base, J shed 8 bases, and the junction held 4 bases outside the gene matches. Germline-derived CDR1 and CDR2 are SGHTA and FQGNSA. CDR3 in DNA: TGTGCCAGCAGCTTAGGACAGGGAAGCGGCTACACCTTC. It specifies CASSLGQGSGYTF.

The chain has TRBV20-1 and TRBJ2-4; D unresolved. Germline CDR1 and CDR2: DFQATT and SNEGSKA (reference sequence). Trimming took off 2 bases at V and 6 bases at J, with 5 bases between the two ends. CDR3 length: 11 residues. The CDR3 DNA is TGCAGTGCTAGATCAGGAAACATTCAGTACTTC. Translation: CSARSGNIQYF.

Here the CDR3 reads CASSLGGQGAGELFF. The CDR3 DNA reads as TGTGCCAGCAGCTTAGGGGGGCAGGGTGCCGGGGAGCTGTTTTTT. The chain recombines TRBV7-8 with TRBJ2-2; tentative D call: TRBD1 (6 bases). Germline V CDR1 and CDR2: SGHVS, FQNEAQ. Trimming removed 1 base from V and 6 bases from J, with 12 bases in between. The CDR3 sequence is 15 residues long.

The rearrangement links TRBV11-3 to TRBJ1-6, with 7 nucleotides matching TRBD1. V dropped 5 bases and J dropped 9; count of bases not matched to a gene: 7. The germline V gene has CDR1 SGHNT and CDR2 YENEEA. The CDR3 runs 14 residues. Written as DNA, the CDR3 is TGTGCCAGCAGCCCTAGACAGGGTGGTTCACCCCTCCACTTT. It codes for CASSPRQGGSPLHF.